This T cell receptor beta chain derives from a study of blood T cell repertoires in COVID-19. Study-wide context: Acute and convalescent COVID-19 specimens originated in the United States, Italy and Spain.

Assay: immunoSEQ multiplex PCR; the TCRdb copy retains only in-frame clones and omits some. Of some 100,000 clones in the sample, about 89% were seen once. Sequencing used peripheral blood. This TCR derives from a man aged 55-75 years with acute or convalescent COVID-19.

The CDR3 is CASNRGGDQPQHF. The CDR3 nucleotides read TGTGCCAGCAACCGCGGGGGGGATCAGCCCCAGCATTTT. The gene calls are TRBV2 and TRBJ1-5; perhaps TRBD1 as D (5 bases). V lost 7 bases and J lost 5, with 12 bases in between. The CDR3 is made up of 13 amino acids. Germline CDR1 is SNHLY and CDR2 is FYNNEI.